This T cell receptor beta chain was captured in a study of shared clonotypes between healthy human individuals. In this sample, this clone turned up once. Assay: immunoSEQ multiplex PCR; the TCRdb copy retains only in-frame clones and omits some. Altogether about 1.5 million clones are present, approximately 98% being singletons, with the ten largest covering approximately 0.44%. V was trimmed by 6 bases and J by 1 base, leaving 12 bases between them. The CDR3 spans 14 residues. Looked up from germline, CDR1 is SEHNR and CDR2 is FQNEAQ (reference sequence). The clonotype comes from a man between 25 and 39 years old in good health. Material for sequencing was naive CD4+ T cells sorted from blood. Indicated subset: CD45RA+ positively selected. The rearrangement joins TRBV7-9 to TRBJ1-1; D is undetermined. The CDR3 reads CASRGDRGNTEAFF. Written as DNA, the CDR3 is TGTGCCAGCAGGGGAGATCGGGGGAACACTGAAGCTTTCTTT.